One sample yielded the 22 T cell receptor beta chains listed below, sequenced in a study of T-cell reconstitution after alpha-beta-depleted transplantation in children. Library preparation (for TCRbeta) was performed with unique molecular identifiers. TCRdb recomputed calls from the PCR reads with MiXCR, one row per CDR3 protein. The data hold about 78,000 distinct CDR3 sequences, with roughly an eighth observed a single time. Sequenced material: PBMCs, mostly from graft donor cells, taken 180 days after TCRalphabeta/CD19-depleted stem cell transplant. The receptors derive from a male patient under 10 years old who had a stem cell transplant for acute lymphoblastic leukemia, so the T cells may come from the graft donor.

This clonotype showed up just a few times. The J gene is TRBJ2-1, the V gene TRBV4-2; 9 bases are shared with TRBD2. The CDR3 consists of 15 residues. In germline, CDR1 is LGHNA, CDR2 YNFKEQ. V lost 0 bases to trimming and J lost 10 bases; unmatched junction nucleotides: 7. The CDR3 protein is CASSQDVRGGEEQFF. The CDR3 DNA reads TGTGCCAGCAGCCAAGATGTGCGGGGGGGCGAGGAGCAGTTCTTC.

This clonotype was detected many times. This chain uses TRBV12-3 or TRBV12-4 with TRBJ2-3; 10 nucleotides match TRBD1. V gave up 5 bases and J gave up 4 bases; unmatched junction bases: 9. CDR3 size: 16 residues. CDR3 DNA sequence: TGTGCCAGCAGTCGAGTCGTGGGACAGGGGCCAGATACGCAGTATTTT. It translates to CASSRVVGQGPDTQYF.

This clonotype was observed a few times. This rearrangement joins TRBV4-3 to TRBJ2-4, with 9 positions matching TRBD2. The CDR3 is made up of 15 amino acids. Germline values: CDR1 LGHNA, CDR2 YSLEER. Trimming cost V 1 base and J 8 bases; bases outside gene matches: 6. Here the CDR3 reads CASSQVRAGGDIQYF. The CDR3 nucleotides read TGCGCCAGCAGCCAAGTACGAGCGGGGGGTGACATTCAGTACTTC.

By sample share, this clonotype is medium-sized. The chain employs TRBV20-1 and TRBJ2-2, with a tentative D call TRBD1 (6 bases). The V gene's germline CDR1 is DFQATT and CDR2 SNEGSKA (reference sequence). V was pared by 3 bases and J by 4 bases, with 12 bases between. The CDR3 totals 14 residues. The CDR3 sequence is CSARGLRGTGELFF. CDR3 in DNA: TGCAGTGCTAGGGGCCTCAGGGGCACCGGGGAGCTGTTTTTT.

This clonotype was detected only a few times. Its ends do not fully match the called genes, so a read error is possible. The chain uses TRBV27 and TRBJ2-6, with 7 positions matching TRBD1. Germline CDR1 and CDR2: MNHEY and SMNVEV (reference sequence). The CDR3 spans 17 residues. CDR3 sequence (DNA): TGTGCCAGCACCGACGAGGGGGCGCAGGATGGGACCAACGTCCTGACTTTC. This encodes CASTDEGAQDGTNVLTF.

This chain uses TRBV4-3 with TRBJ2-2; 7 bases map to TRBD1. Germline V gives CDR1 LGHNA, CDR2 YSLEER. With 1 base clipped from V and 3 bases from J, the junction kept 11 bases outside the gene matches. The CDR3 covers 18 residues. CDR3 nucleotide sequence: TGCGCCAGCAGCCAAGGGGAACGACAGGGAGAGTACACCGGGGAGCTGTTTTTT. Residues: CASSQGERQGEYTGELFF.

The gene calls are TRBV20-1 and TRBJ2-7, with D tentatively TRBD2 (5 bases). Germline V lookup: CDR1 DFQATT, CDR2 SNEGSKA (reference sequence). This CDR3 contains 16 residues. Trimming removed 6 bases from V and 2 bases from J, with 23 bases in between. CDR3 amino acids: CSAIAGLLPPPYEQYF. Here the CDR3 DNA reads TGCAGTGCGATCGCGGGTCTACTTCCTCCTCCCTACGAGCAGTACTTC.

The chain combines TRBV19 with TRBJ1-2; TRBD1 is a possible D gene (5 bases). The CDR3 is made up of 13 amino acids. Trimming took off 3 bases at V and 2 bases at J, with 7 bases between the two ends. The germline V gene has CDR1 LNHDA and CDR2 SQIVND (reference sequence). The CDR3 here is CASSMAGNYGYTF. The CDR3 region has the DNA TGTGCCAGTAGTATGGCAGGGAACTATGGCTACACCTTC.

This clonotype was recorded a few times. The rearrangement joins TRBV5-3 to TRBJ2-2, with TRBD2 matching over 8 bases. TRBV5-3 is an ORF, and what it does is uncertain. The V and J ends lost 7 bases and 1 base, in that order; junction bases with no gene match: 6. The CDR3 is 15 amino acids. The CDR3 spells CARRGGLLNTGELFF. As DNA, the CDR3 is TGTGCCAGACGGGGGGGGCTACTGAACACCGGGGAGCTGTTTTTT.

CDR3 sequence: CASSLRGQGQWTGELFF. The CDR3, as DNA: TGTGCCAGCAGTTTAAGGGGACAGGGTCAGTGGACCGGGGAGCTGTTTTTT. V usage is TRBV28 and J usage is TRBJ2-2, with 9 bases identical to TRBD1. V lost 2 bases, J lost 5 bases, and 9 bases stayed unmatched. The CDR3 sequence is 17 residues long. Germline CDR1 MDHEN, CDR2 SYDVKM.

The chain recombines TRBV6-1 with TRBJ1-4; the D gene is possibly TRBD1 (6 bases). CDR3 length: 13 residues. Germline loops: CDR1 MNHNS, CDR2 SASEGT. Between the trimmed V and J ends, which lost 7 bases and 7 bases, there was a span of 13 bases. CDR3 amino acids: CASKQGKGEKLFF. CDR3 nucleotides: TGTGCCAGCAAACAGGGAAAGGGTGAAAAACTGTTTTTT.

This clonotype occurred a few times. The gene calls are TRBV3-1 and TRBJ1-2, with unresolved D. The CDR3 extends over 15 amino acids. Germline CDR1 and CDR2: LGHDT and YNNKEL (reference sequence). V was cut by 0 bases and J by 4 bases, with 12 bases left in between. The CDR3 sequence: CASSQDRSGFYGYTF. DNA for the CDR3: TGTGCCAGCAGCCAAGATAGGTCCGGGTTCTATGGCTACACCTTC.

The chain links TRBV19 to TRBJ1-6; no firm D call. This CDR3 spans 15 amino acids. Germline CDR1 and CDR2: LNHDA and SQIVND (reference sequence). V gave up 2 bases and J gave up 0 bases, with 5 bases separating them. Here the CDR3 reads CASSISDSYNSPLHF. The CDR3 DNA reads TGTGCCAGTAGTATATCGGACTCCTATAATTCACCCCTCCACTTT.

Many counts were recorded for this clonotype. The rearrangement uses TRBV29-1 and TRBJ1-5, with D maybe TRBD1 (6 bases). Between the trimmed V and J ends, which lost 4 bases and 3 bases, there was a span of 7 bases. The length of the CDR3 is 12 residues. In germline, CDR1 is SQVTM, CDR2 ANQGSEA. The CDR3 sequence is CSVGQANQPQHF. For the CDR3, the DNA is TGCAGCGTTGGACAGGCCAATCAGCCCCAGCATTTT.

The V gene is TRBV28, the J gene TRBJ2-7, with D possibly called TRBD1 or TRBD2 (6 bases each). V dropped 5 bases and J dropped 4 bases, with 15 bases sitting between them. CDR3 size: 14 residues. Per germline, CDR1 MDHEN and CDR2 SYDVKM. The CDR3 DNA reads as TGTGCCAGCAGTCCCGGGGGCGCCGGGTACGAGCAGTACTTC. It is translated as CASSPGGAGYEQYF.

This clonotype was recorded only once. The chain has TRBV19 and TRBJ2-7; D gene ambiguous. This CDR3 region has 16 residues. Germline V gene data show CDR1 as LNHDA and CDR2 as SQIVND (reference sequence). Trimming shortened V by 4 bases and J by 0 bases, and 16 bases separated the two germline ends. CDR3: CASSSSPPRSSYEQYF. The DNA for the CDR3 is TGTGCCAGTAGTAGCTCGCCTCCCAGATCCTCCTACGAGCAGTACTTC. Together with reference TRBV19 and TRBJ2-7, the CDR3 gives the full variable domain: DGGITQSPKYLFRKEGQNVTLSCEQNLNHDAMYWYRQDPGQGLRLIYYSQIVNDFQKGDIAEGYSVSREKKESFPLTVTSAQKNPTAFYLCASSSSPPRSSYEQYFGPGTRLTVT.

This clonotype has just a few counts. The chain's CDR3 is CASSLRLAGVYNEQFF. In DNA, the CDR3 is TGTGCCAGCAGTCTCCGACTAGCGGGAGTCTACAATGAGCAGTTCTTC. The V and J genes are TRBV27 and TRBJ2-1, with 12 bases identical to TRBD2. J lost 3 bases, V lost 5 bases, and 5 bases had no gene match. The CDR3 sequence is 16 residues long. Germline V gene lookup returns CDR1 MNHEY and CDR2 SMNVEV (reference sequence).

Here the CDR3 reads CASSQEGPPAKNIQYF. CDR3 nucleotide sequence: TGCGCCAGCAGCCAAGAAGGACCTCCAGCCAAAAACATTCAGTACTTC. This chain links TRBV4-1 with TRBJ2-4; D gene unclear. Germline CDR1 is MGHRA and CDR2 is YSYEKL. V was trimmed by 0 bases and J by 0 bases, leaving 9 bases between them. This CDR3 has 16 residues.

This clonotype was detected many times. The rearrangement links TRBV12-3 or TRBV12-4 to TRBJ1-1; the D gene is possibly TRBD1 (5 bases). CDR3 length: 16 amino acids. Between the trimmed V and J ends, which lost 6 bases and 9 bases, there was a span of 26 bases. The CDR3 DNA reads as TGTGCCAGCAGCATCATTTTTGGGGCTTTCGAGATCCAAGCTTTCTTT. It codes for CASSIIFGAFEIQAFF.

This clonotype was detected only a few times. The chain couples TRBV29-1 to TRBJ2-7; D uncertain. CDR3 length: 10 residues. Deletions cut 6 bases from V and 7 bases from J, with 10 bases between. Germline V gene sequence: CDR1 SQVTM, CDR2 ANQGSEA. This CDR3 is CSVPKAEQYF. The CDR3 DNA sequence: TGCAGCGTCCCGAAGGCAGAGCAGTACTTC.

The rearrangement uses TRBV6-2 or TRBV6-3 and TRBJ2-1; D could derive from TRBD1 or TRBD2 (5 bases each). The CDR3 totals 14 residues. From germline, CDR1 is MNHEY and CDR2 SVGEGT. V was shortened by 2 bases and J by 2 bases, with 7 bases between the two germline ends. The CDR3 region has the DNA TGTGCCAGCAGTTACGGGACGGCCTACAATGAGCAGTTCTTC. This sequence encodes CASSYGTAYNEQFF.

This chain uses TRBV6-1 with TRBJ2-6; no definite D call. Trimming removed 6 bases at V and 8 bases at J, with 11 bases between. The CDR3 consists of 13 residues. Germline V gives CDR1 MNHNS, CDR2 SASEGT. The CDR3 region is CASSPSWSNVLTF. In nucleotides, the CDR3 is TGTGCCAGCAGCCCCTCATGGTCCAACGTCCTGACTTTC.